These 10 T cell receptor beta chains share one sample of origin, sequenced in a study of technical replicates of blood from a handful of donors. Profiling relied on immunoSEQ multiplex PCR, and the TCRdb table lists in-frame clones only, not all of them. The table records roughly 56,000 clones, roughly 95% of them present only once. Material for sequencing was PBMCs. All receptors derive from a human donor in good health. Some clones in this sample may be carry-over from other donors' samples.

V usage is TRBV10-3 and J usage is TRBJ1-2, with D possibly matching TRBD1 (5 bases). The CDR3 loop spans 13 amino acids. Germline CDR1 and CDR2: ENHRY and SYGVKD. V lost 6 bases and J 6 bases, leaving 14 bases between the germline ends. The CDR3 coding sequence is TGTGCCATCAGGGGGGGTCAAGAGGATGGCTACACCTTC. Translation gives CAIRGGQEDGYTF.

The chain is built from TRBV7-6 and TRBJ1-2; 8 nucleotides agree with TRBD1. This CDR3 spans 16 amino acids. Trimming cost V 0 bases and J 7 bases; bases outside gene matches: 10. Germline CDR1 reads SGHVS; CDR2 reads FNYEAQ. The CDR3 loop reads CASSLAVAGGPLGYTF. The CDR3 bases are TGTGCCAGCAGCTTAGCGGTGGCAGGGGGCCCGCTTGGCTACACCTTC.

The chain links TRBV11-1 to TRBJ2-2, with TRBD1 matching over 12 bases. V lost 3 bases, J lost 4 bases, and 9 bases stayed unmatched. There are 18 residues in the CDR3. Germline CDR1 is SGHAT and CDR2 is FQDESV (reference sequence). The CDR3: CASSLEPGQGATTGELFF. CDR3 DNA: TGTGCCAGCAGCTTGGAACCGGGACAGGGGGCGACCACCGGGGAGCTGTTTTTT.

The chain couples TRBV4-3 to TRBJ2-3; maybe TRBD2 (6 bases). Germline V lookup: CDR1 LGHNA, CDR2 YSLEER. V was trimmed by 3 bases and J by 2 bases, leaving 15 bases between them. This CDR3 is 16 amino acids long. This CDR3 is CASSHWPTGDTDTQYF. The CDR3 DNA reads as TGCGCCAGCAGCCATTGGCCAACGGGGGACACAGATACGCAGTATTTT.

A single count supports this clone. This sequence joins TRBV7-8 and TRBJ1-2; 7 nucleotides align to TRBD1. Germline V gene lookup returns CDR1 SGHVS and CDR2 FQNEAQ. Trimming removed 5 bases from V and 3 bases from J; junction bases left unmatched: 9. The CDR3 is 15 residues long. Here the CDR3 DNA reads TGTGCCAGCAGCCCAGCACAACAGGGGTACTATGGCTACACCTTC. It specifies CASSPAQQGYYGYTF. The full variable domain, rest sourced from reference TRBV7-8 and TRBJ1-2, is GAGVSQSPRYKVAKRGQDVALRCDPISGHVSLFWYQQALGQGPEFLTYFQNEAQLDKSGLPSDRFFAERPEGSVSTLKIQRTQQEDSAVYLCASSPAQQGYYGYTFGSGTRLTVV.

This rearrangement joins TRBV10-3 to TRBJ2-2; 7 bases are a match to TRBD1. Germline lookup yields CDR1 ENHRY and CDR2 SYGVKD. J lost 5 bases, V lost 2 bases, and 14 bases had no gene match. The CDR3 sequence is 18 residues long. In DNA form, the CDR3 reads TGTGCCATCAGTGAGGTGACAGGGTACCTGGCTGGGACCGGGGAGCTGTTTTTT. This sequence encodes CAISEVTGYLAGTGELFF.

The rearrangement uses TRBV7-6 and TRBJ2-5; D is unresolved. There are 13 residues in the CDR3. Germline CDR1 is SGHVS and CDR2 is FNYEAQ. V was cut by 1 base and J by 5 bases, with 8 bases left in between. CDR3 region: CASSLGFQETQYF. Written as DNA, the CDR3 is TGTGCCAGCAGCTTAGGATTTCAGGAGACCCAGTACTTC.

The CDR3 nucleotides read TGTGCCAGCAGCTTAGGCGCTAGCAAGGAGACCCAGTACTTC. It encodes CASSLGASKETQYF. The V call is TRBV7-2, the J call TRBJ2-5; D is possibly TRBD2 (5 bases). The CDR3 sequence is 14 residues long. CDR1 SGHTA and CDR2 FQGNSA come from the germline V gene. V was clipped by 1 base and J by 5 bases, with 11 bases between them.

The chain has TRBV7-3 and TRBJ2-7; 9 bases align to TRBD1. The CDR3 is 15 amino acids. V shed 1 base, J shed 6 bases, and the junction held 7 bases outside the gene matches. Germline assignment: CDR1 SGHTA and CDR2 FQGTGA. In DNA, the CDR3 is TGTGCCAGCAGCTTAAAGGGGGGACAGGGTGGCGAGCAGTACTTC. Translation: CASSLKGGQGGEQYF.

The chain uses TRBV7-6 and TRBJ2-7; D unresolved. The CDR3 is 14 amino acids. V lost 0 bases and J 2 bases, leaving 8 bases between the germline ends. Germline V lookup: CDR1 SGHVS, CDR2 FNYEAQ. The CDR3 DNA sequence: TGTGCCAGCAGCTTAGCTCCGGAGACCTACGAGCAGTACTTC. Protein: CASSLAPETYEQYF.